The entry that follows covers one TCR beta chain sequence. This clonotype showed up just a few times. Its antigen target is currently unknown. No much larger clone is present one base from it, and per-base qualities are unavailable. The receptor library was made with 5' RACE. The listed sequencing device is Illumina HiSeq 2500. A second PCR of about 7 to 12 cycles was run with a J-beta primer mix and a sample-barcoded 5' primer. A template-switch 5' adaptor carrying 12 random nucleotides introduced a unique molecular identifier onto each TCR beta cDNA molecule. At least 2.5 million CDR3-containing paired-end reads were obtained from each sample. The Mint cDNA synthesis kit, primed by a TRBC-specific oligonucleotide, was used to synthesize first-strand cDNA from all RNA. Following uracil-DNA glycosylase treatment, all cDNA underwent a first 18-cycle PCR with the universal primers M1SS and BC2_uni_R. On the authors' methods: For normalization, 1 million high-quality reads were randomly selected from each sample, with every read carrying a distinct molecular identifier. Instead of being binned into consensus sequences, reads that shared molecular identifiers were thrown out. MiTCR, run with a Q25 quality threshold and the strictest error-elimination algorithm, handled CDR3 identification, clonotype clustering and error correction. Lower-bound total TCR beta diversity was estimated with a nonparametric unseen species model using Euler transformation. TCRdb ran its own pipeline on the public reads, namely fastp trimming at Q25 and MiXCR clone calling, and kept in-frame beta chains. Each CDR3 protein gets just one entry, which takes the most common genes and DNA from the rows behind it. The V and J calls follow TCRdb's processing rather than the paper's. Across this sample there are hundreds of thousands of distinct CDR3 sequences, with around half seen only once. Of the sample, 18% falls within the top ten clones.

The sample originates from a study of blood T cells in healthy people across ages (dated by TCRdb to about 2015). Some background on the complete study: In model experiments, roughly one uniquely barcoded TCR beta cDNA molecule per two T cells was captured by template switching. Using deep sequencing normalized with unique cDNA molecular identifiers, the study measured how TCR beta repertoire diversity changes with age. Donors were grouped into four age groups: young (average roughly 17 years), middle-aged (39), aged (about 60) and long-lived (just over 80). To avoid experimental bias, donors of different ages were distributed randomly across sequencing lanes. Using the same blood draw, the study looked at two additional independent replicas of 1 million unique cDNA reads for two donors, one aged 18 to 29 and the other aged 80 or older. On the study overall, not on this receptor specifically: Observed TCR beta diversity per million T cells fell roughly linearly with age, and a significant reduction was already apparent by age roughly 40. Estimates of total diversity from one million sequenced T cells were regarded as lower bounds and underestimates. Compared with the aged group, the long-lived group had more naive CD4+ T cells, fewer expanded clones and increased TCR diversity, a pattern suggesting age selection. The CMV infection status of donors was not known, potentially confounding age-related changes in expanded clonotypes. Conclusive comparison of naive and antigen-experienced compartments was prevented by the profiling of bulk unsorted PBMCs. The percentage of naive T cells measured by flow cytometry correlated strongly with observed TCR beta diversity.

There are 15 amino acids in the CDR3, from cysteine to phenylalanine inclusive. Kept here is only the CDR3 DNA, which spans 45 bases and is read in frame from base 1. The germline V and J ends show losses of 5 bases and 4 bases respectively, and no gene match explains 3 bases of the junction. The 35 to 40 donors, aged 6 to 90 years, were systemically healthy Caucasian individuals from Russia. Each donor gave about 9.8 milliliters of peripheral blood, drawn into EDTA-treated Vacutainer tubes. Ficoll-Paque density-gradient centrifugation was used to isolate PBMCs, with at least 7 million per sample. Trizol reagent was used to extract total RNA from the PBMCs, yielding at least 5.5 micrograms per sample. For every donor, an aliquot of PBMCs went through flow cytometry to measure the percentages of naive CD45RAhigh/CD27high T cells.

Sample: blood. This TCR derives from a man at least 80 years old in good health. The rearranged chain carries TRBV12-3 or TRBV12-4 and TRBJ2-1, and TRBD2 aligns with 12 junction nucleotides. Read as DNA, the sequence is TGTGCCAGCAGTGGACTAGCGGGGAAATACAATGAGCAGTTCTTC. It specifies CASSGLAGKYNEQFF.